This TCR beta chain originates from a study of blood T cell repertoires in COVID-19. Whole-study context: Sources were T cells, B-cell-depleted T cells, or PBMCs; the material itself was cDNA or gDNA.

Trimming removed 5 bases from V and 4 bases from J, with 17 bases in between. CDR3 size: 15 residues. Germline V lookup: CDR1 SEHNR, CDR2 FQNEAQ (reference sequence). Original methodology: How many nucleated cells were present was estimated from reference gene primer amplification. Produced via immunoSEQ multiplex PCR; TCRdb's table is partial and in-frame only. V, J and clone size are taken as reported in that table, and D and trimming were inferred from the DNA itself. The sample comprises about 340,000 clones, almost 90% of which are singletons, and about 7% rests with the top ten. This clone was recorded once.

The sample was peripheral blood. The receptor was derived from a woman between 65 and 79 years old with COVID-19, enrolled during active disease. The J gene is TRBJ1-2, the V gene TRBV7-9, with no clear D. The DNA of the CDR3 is TGTGCCAGCAGCCGAGAGATCTACAGCATCTATGGCTACACCTTC. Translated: CASSREIYSIYGYTF.